This T cell receptor (beta chain) was profiled in a study of shared clonotypes between healthy human individuals. The V end lost 1 base, the J end lost 2 bases, and 14 bases lay between the germline ends. The CDR3 is 17 amino acids. CDR1 is MGHRA, CDR2 YSYEKL, per germline. Profiling relied on immunoSEQ multiplex PCR, and the TCRdb table lists in-frame clones only, not all of them. The repertoire includes about 490,000 clones, over 70% of them detected once, and about an eighth sits in the top ten. The chain employs TRBV4-1 and TRBJ2-2; no firm D call. The material sequenced was PBMCs. This TCR was sampled from a woman aged 40 to 50 in good health. Some clones in this sample may be carry-over from other donors' samples. The CDR3 is CASSQVGASANTGELFF. In DNA form, the CDR3 reads TGCGCCAGCAGCCAAGTCGGAGCCAGCGCCAACACCGGGGAGCTGTTTTTT.